The 27 T cell receptor beta chains below all came from one sample that was sequenced in a study of memory CD4+ T cells and cytomegalovirus serostatus. Single viable CD3+CD4+CD8-CD45RO+ cells were sorted as the memory CD4+ T cells. Produced via immunoSEQ multiplex PCR; TCRdb's table is partial and in-frame only. The sample holds approximately 61,000 clones, roughly 75% seen once. The sample was memory CD4+ T cells from blood. Receptor source: an adult in good health and CMV-seronegative. Some clones in this sample may be carry-over from other donors' samples.

This chain uses TRBV6-5 with TRBJ1-2; perhaps TRBD1 as D (6 bases). Trimming took 5 bases from V and 8 from J, leaving 18 bases between them. There are 14 residues in the CDR3. Per germline, CDR1 MNHEY and CDR2 SVGAGI. CDR3 loop: CASSPPGQIGGYTF. The CDR3 DNA reads TGTGCCAGCAGTCCCCCCGGACAGATTGGGGGCTACACCTTC.

This clone has just one count. The chain combines TRBV18 with TRBJ2-7; TRBD2 might be the D (5 bases). This CDR3 is 15 amino acids long. V dropped 4 bases and J dropped 2 bases, with 15 bases sitting between them. Germline assignment: CDR1 KGHSH and CDR2 LQKENI. CDR3 sequence (DNA): TGTGCCAGCTCACTCCAAAACGCGAGGGCCTACGAGCAGTACTTC. This sequence encodes CASSLQNARAYEQYF.

The chain employs TRBV6-5 and TRBJ2-5; 7 nucleotides line up with TRBD1. Per the germline V gene, CDR1 is MNHEY and CDR2 is SVGAGI. This CDR3 has 14 amino acids. J gave up 3 bases and V 2 bases, and 3 bases lay outside the gene matches. In DNA form, the CDR3 reads TGTGCCAGCAGTTACGGACAGGATAAAGAGACCCAGTACTTC. Its protein product is CASSYGQDKETQYF.

The chain uses TRBV6-5 and TRBJ1-1, with D possibly matching TRBD1 (5 bases). Trimming took 0 bases from V and 4 from J, leaving 12 bases between them. Germline lookup yields CDR1 MNHEY and CDR2 SVGAGI. The CDR3 consists of 15 residues. The CDR3 loop reads CASSYSDRGGTEAFF. In DNA, the CDR3 is TGTGCCAGCAGTTACTCGGACCGGGGGGGCACTGAAGCTTTCTTT.

This sequence joins TRBV5-1 and TRBJ2-2, with D unclear. V dropped 0 bases and J dropped 4 bases, with 7 bases sitting between them. CDR1 is SGHRS, CDR2 YFSETQ, per germline. The CDR3 loop spans 14 amino acids. The CDR3: CASSLDWVTGELFF. The CDR3 nucleotides read TGCGCCAGCAGCTTGGATTGGGTCACCGGGGAGCTGTTTTTT.

This chain joins TRBV2 and TRBJ1-6; the match to TRBD1 covers 7 bases. The CDR3 is made up of 14 amino acids. Trimming took 7 bases from V and 6 from J; bases not matched to a gene: 6. Germline V gives CDR1 SNHLY, CDR2 FYNNEI. The CDR3, as DNA: TGTGCCAGCATAGCAAAGGGGGCTAATTCACCCCTCCACTTT. It codes for CASIAKGANSPLHF.

This clone appeared once. The chain uses TRBV18 and TRBJ2-5; TRBD1 agrees at 7 bases. V lost 3 bases to trimming and J lost 6 bases; unmatched junction nucleotides: 4. Germline CDR1 reads KGHSH; CDR2 reads LQKENI. CDR3 size: 13 residues. The CDR3 DNA is TGTGCCAGCTCACCGGGACAGAGCCAGACCCAGTACTTC. It yields the protein CASSPGQSQTQYF.

The rearrangement uses TRBV7-9 and TRBJ1-5; D remains ambiguous. V lost 0 bases and J 0 bases, leaving 6 bases between the germline ends. The CDR3 sequence is 15 residues long. Germline V gene data show CDR1 as SEHNR and CDR2 as FQNEAQ (reference sequence). CDR3 sequence reads: CASSLARYSNQPQHF. The CDR3 coding sequence is TGTGCCAGCAGCTTAGCCCGATATAGCAATCAGCCCCAGCATTTT.

This chain joins TRBV6-1 and TRBJ1-1, with D possibly TRBD1 on 5 matching bases. Germline V CDR1 and CDR2: MNHNS, SASEGT. The CDR3 has 15 residues. Between the trimmed V and J ends, which lost 4 bases and 4 bases, there was a span of 16 bases. The DNA for the CDR3 is TGTGCCAGCAGTGCCTGGGTGGGGGGGACCACTGAAGCTTTCTTT. Its protein product is CASSAWVGGTTEAFF.

V usage is TRBV6-1 and J usage is TRBJ1-5; possibly TRBD1 for D (6 bases). Germline V gene sequence: CDR1 MNHNS, CDR2 SASEGT. The CDR3 covers 15 residues. V lost 8 bases and J 6 bases, leaving 20 bases between the germline ends. The CDR3 DNA sequence: TGTGCCAGCCTCATAGGAGGCAGGGGAAGTCAGCCCCAGCATTTT. It translates to CASLIGGRGSQPQHF.

The rearrangement uses TRBV5-5 and TRBJ2-7, with 9 bases identical to TRBD1. Unmatched junction bases numbered 7, after V lost 5 bases and J lost 4 bases. The CDR3 spans 14 residues. Germline V gene sequence: CDR1 SGHKS, CDR2 YYEKEE (reference sequence). The CDR3, as DNA: TGTGCCAGCAGGGCCGGGACAGGGTTTTACGAGCAGTACTTC. It encodes CASRAGTGFYEQYF.

This clone was picked up a small number of times. The chain uses TRBV13 and TRBJ2-1, with 9 nucleotides matching TRBD1. The J segment lost 8 bases and the V segment lost 3 bases, leaving 8 bases of the junction unmatched. In germline, CDR1 is PRHDT, CDR2 FYEKMQ (reference sequence). This CDR3 is 15 amino acids long. The CDR3: CASSFAGTGYDEQFF. The CDR3 nucleotides are TGTGCCAGCAGCTTTGCCGGGACAGGGTACGATGAGCAGTTCTTC.

In its sample, this clone was seen once. At one boundary the junction diverges from the germline segment, which might be a read error. The chain links TRBV20-1 to TRBJ2-7, with TRBD2 matching 7 bases. Germline CDR1 DFQATT, CDR2 SNEGSKA (reference sequence). The CDR3 runs to 11 residues. CDR3 nucleotides: TGCAGTGCTAGATCGTTTGGGGGGGACCACTTC. Amino acid sequence: CSARSFGGDHF.

The chain recombines TRBV5-1 with TRBJ2-7; perhaps D is TRBD1 or TRBD2 (6 bases each). CDR1 is SGHRS and CDR2 is YFSETQ in the germline V gene. V lost 3 bases and J 5 bases, leaving 21 bases between the germline ends. The CDR3 spans 16 residues. The CDR3 here is CASSWGPIGAGNEQYF. For the CDR3, the DNA is TGCGCCAGCAGCTGGGGGCCGATTGGGGCGGGGAACGAGCAGTACTTC.

V usage is TRBV2 and J usage is TRBJ2-5; 11 nucleotides match TRBD2. CDR1 and CDR2 (germline): SNHLY, FYNNEI. With 0 bases clipped from V and 2 bases from J, the junction kept 2 bases outside the gene matches. The CDR3 has 16 amino acids. The CDR3 coding sequence is TGTGCCAGCAGTGAAGCGCTAGCGGGGGGTCAAGAGACCCAGTACTTC. It is translated as CASSEALAGGQETQYF.

The chain is built from TRBV7-9 and TRBJ1-3; D is undetermined. The CDR3 spans 15 residues. V was pared by 5 bases and J by 0 bases, with 11 bases between. The V gene's germline CDR1 is SEHNR and CDR2 FQNEAQ (reference sequence). The CDR3 protein is CASSPRGNSGNTIYF. The CDR3 bases are TGTGCCAGCAGCCCACGCGGTAACTCTGGAAACACCATATATTTT.

This clone was recorded a few times. The chain links TRBV6-1 to TRBJ2-3; 7 bases are a match to TRBD2. V lost 3 bases and J lost 8; bases outside the gene matches: 2. Looked up from germline, CDR1 is MNHNS and CDR2 is SASEGT. The CDR3 sequence is 12 residues long. The CDR3 is CASSEIAGTQYF. DNA for the CDR3: TGTGCCAGCAGTGAGATAGCGGGTACGCAGTATTTT.

This clone has only a few counts. The chain has TRBV27 and TRBJ1-6, with D tentatively TRBD1 (6 bases). This CDR3 spans 14 amino acids. The germline gives CDR1 MNHEY, CDR2 SMNVEV (reference sequence). V was pared by 7 bases and J by 6 bases, with 13 bases between. DNA of the CDR3: TGTGCCAGCAATCGTCAGGGGCCTAATTCACCCCTCCACTTT. Its protein product is CASNRQGPNSPLHF.

This chain connects TRBV1 to TRBJ2-1. TRBV1 is annotated as a pseudogene. The CDR3 sequence is 12 residues long. The CDR3 loop reads CTSSQDYNEQFF. CDR3 sequence (DNA): TGCACCAGCAGCCAAGACTACAATGAGCAGTTCTTC.

The rearrangement uses TRBV5-1 and TRBJ1-2; the D gene is possibly TRBD1 (5 bases). The CDR3 is 14 amino acids. V shed 0 bases and J shed 8 bases, with 14 bases lying between them. Looked up from germline, CDR1 is SGHRS and CDR2 is YFSETQ. The CDR3 spells CASSLDGQGGGYTF. CDR3 coding DNA: TGCGCCAGCAGCTTGGATGGGCAGGGAGGCGGCTACACCTTC.

V usage is TRBV30 and J usage is TRBJ1-5; no clear D gene. V lost 0 bases and J lost 8, with 20 bases in between. Germline lookup yields CDR1 GTSNPN and CDR2 SVGIG (reference sequence). The CDR3 runs to 16 residues. The CDR3 reads CAWSVPGYRLGEPQHF. The DNA for the CDR3 is TGTGCCTGGAGTGTACCGGGGTATCGGCTCGGTGAGCCCCAGCATTTT.

The chain combines TRBV7-2 with TRBJ1-2; the D gene is possibly TRBD1 (6 bases). The CDR3 is 16 residues long. Trimming took 3 bases from V and 2 from J, leaving 16 bases between them. Germline-derived CDR1 and CDR2 are SGHTA and FQGNSA. DNA for the CDR3: TGTGCCAGCAGCTTGGGGGCCCTAAGGCGGAACTATGGCTACACCTTC. The encoded protein is CASSLGALRRNYGYTF.

The DNA for the CDR3 is TGCGCCAGCAGCCAAGAAACAACAGGGAGGGGCGAGCAGTACTTC. Encoded protein: CASSQETTGRGEQYF. The J gene is TRBJ2-7, the V gene TRBV4-3; possibly TRBD2 for D (7 bases). The V gene lost 0 bases and the J gene lost 6 bases, with 15 bases spanning the gap. Germline V gene data show CDR1 as LGHNA and CDR2 as YSLEER. The CDR3 is 15 amino acids.

The chain recombines TRBV9 with TRBJ2-7; tentative D call: TRBD1 (6 bases). The CDR3 sequence is 15 residues long. V gave up 3 bases and J gave up 2 bases, with 15 bases separating them. Germline V gene sequence: CDR1 SGDLS, CDR2 YYNGEE. CDR3 bases: TGTGCCAGCAGCGCCCAGGACAGAACCGCCTACGAGCAGTACTTC. Translating it yields CASSAQDRTAYEQYF.

The sample holds a few counts of this clone. The chain employs TRBV28 and TRBJ1-2; D might be TRBD1 (5 bases). This CDR3 is built from 11 residues. The germline gives CDR1 MDHEN, CDR2 SYDVKM. V lost 7 bases, J lost 14 bases, and 17 bases lay in between. CDR3 bases: TGTGCCAGCATTGCCGTAGCAGGGTGGACCTTC. This encodes CASIAVAGWTF.

The chain employs TRBV5-1 and TRBJ2-1, with 8 nucleotides matching TRBD2. V shed 3 bases and J 8 bases; nucleotides not matched to a gene: 13. The CDR3 length is 16 residues. CDR1 and CDR2 from the germline V gene are SGHRS and YFSETQ. The CDR3 protein is CASSWGSGTRGDEQFF. The CDR3 coding sequence is TGCGCCAGCAGCTGGGGCTCCGGGACTAGAGGCGATGAGCAGTTCTTC.

The chain joins TRBV2 to TRBJ1-4, with D perhaps matching TRBD1 (6 bases). Germline V gene lookup returns CDR1 SNHLY and CDR2 FYNNEI. V was trimmed by 5 bases and J by 5 bases, leaving 12 bases between them. CDR3 length equals 14 residues. The CDR3 reads CASSSQGRNEKLFF. The CDR3 nucleotides read TGTGCCAGCAGTTCACAGGGACGAAATGAAAAACTGTTTTTT. The full variable domain, in which reference TRBV2 and TRBJ1-4 provide the parts outside the CDR3, is EPEVTQTPSHQVTQMGQEVILRCVPISNHLYFYWYRQILGQKVEFLVSFYNNEISEKSEIFDDQFSVERPDGSNFTLKIRSTKLEDSAMYFCASSSQGRNEKLFFGSGTQLSVL.